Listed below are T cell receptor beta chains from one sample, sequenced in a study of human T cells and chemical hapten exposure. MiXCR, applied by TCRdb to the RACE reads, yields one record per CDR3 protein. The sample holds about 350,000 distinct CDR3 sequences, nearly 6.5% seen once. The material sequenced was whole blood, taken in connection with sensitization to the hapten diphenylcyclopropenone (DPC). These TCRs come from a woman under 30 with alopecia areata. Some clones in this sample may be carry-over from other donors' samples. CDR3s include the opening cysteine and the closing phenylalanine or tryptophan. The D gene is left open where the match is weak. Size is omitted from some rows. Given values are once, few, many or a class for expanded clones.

TGCAGTGCTAGAGTGCAGGGAACGAACTATGGCTACACCTTC	CSARVQGTNYGYTF	-	few	TRBV20-1	TRBJ1-2
TGTGCCAGCAGCTCGAACAGCCGCACTAATGAAAAACTGTTTTTT	CASSSNSRTNEKLFF	-	many	TRBV11-2	TRBJ1-4
TGTGCCAGCAGGGGACCGGGACTAGCGACAGATACGCAGTATTTT	CASRGPGLATDTQYF	TRBD2	-	TRBV5-4	TRBJ2-3
TGTGCCAGCAGCTTAGGACCACCGAGCTCTGGGGCCAACGTCCTGACTTTC	CASSLGPPSSGANVLTF	-	few	TRBV7-2	TRBJ2-6
TGTGCCAGCAGCTTAGTTTGGGGAGTGGATAACTATGGCTACACCTTC	CASSLVWGVDNYGYTF	-	many	TRBV7-2	TRBJ1-2
TGTGCTAGTGGTTTGGACAGTCGGAACACTGAAGCTTTCTTT	CASGLDSRNTEAFF	-	many	TRBV12-5	TRBJ1-1
TGTGCCAGCAGCTTATCGGTCGGCCCGACAACCTCCTACGAGCAGTACTTC	CASSLSVGPTTSYEQYF	-	few	TRBV7-9	TRBJ2-7
TGCGCCAGCAGCCAAGATCAAAACTCACCCCTCCACTTT	CASSQDQNSPLHF	-	many	TRBV4-3	TRBJ1-6
TGTGCCAGCAGCTTGGCCGGGGGAGGCACTGAAGCTTTCTTT	CASSLAGGGTEAFF	-	large	TRBV5-6	TRBJ1-1
TGCAGCGTCGTAACTTACAGGGAAAGGGGCACTGAAGCTTTCTTT	CSVVTYRERGTEAFF	-	few	TRBV29-1	TRBJ1-1
TGTGCCAGCACCCGTGGTCCCCAGCGTTTTTTCTCTACTGAAGCTTTCTTT	CASTRGPQRFFSTEAFF	-	many	TRBV6-5	TRBJ1-1
TGCGCCAGCAACTTACGGGACAGAAACACTGAAGCTTTCTTT	CASNLRDRNTEAFF	TRBD1	-	TRBV5-1	TRBJ1-1
TGCAGTGCTAGTATTAACGCGGGGGGTTCACAAAATGAGCAGTTCTTC	CSASINAGGSQNEQFF	TRBD2	-	TRBV20-1	TRBJ2-1
TGTGCCAGCAGCTTGTCAGCGACGAGCAATCAGCCCCAGCATTTT	CASSLSATSNQPQHF	-	many	TRBV5-6	TRBJ1-5
TGTGCCAGCAGATCCGGGACAGGGGGCCTTGGCTACACCTTC	CASRSGTGGLGYTF	TRBD1	-	TRBV12-3/TRBV12-4	TRBJ1-2
TGTGCCAGCAGCTTAGGACTGGGTTCTGGATATGGCTACACCTTC	CASSLGLGSGYGYTF	-	many	TRBV7-2	TRBJ1-2
TGTGCCAGCAGCCCGAACAGGGTTTATAGCAATCAGCCCCAGCATTTT	CASSPNRVYSNQPQHF	-	few	TRBV21-1	TRBJ1-5
TGTGCCAGCAGCATAATCACCACTGGGGCCAACGTCCTGACTTTC	CASSIITTGANVLTF	-	-	TRBV7-2	TRBJ2-6
TGTGCCAGCAGCCAGGGAGAAGATTATGGCTACACCTTC	CASSQGEDYGYTF	-	few	TRBV3-1	TRBJ1-2
TGCGCCAGCAGCCAAGAGTGGCAGCGCACCGGGGAGCTGTTTTTT	CASSQEWQRTGELFF	-	-	TRBV4-3	TRBJ2-2
TGTGCCAGCAGTGGACAGGGGTATTTTCAGCCCCAGCATTTT	CASSGQGYFQPQHF	TRBD1	many	TRBV6-1	TRBJ1-5
TGTGCCAGCTCATTCGTCAGGGGCGGCCCCTACGAGCAGTACTTC	CASSFVRGGPYEQYF	-	few	TRBV18	TRBJ2-7